The sample holds many counts of the clone carrying this TCR beta chain. The target antigen is unknown. With V trimmed by 7 bases and J by 4 bases, 6 bases remained unmatched. The CDR3 spans 13 residues. The germline CDR1 and CDR2 sequences are MNHEY and SVGEGT. An equimolar mix of two oligonucleotides served as the beta constant-region primer for TRBC1 and TRBC2. TCRdb re-called the UMI-ligation and nested PCR reads through MiXCR, storing one row per CDR3 protein. The data show around 27,000 distinct CDR3 sequences, approximately 12% seen once. The sample is drawn from a study of naive and memory T cell subsets. Study-wide results and caveats: From naive to CM, EM and EMRA, diversity decreased and Gini increased. Over 90% of naive TCR sequences appeared only once after error correction, unlike memory subsets.

From the second PCR step, alpha and beta chains were amplified apart. The chain is built from TRBV6-2 or TRBV6-3 and TRBJ1-1; TRBD1 aligns across 7 bases. The specimen sequenced was effector memory CD4+ T cells from blood. Subset indicated: effector memory, CD45RA- CD27-. This receptor was taken from a human donor in good health. CDR3 sequence reads: CASNVQGSTEAFF. As DNA, the CDR3 is TGTGCCAGCAATGTACAGGGGTCCACTGAAGCTTTCTTT.